Here is one T cell receptor (beta chain) with its context. The data derive from a study of shared clonotypes between healthy human individuals. Study-wide context: Aged between 18 and 49, the donors were two women and a few men.

Sequenced by immunoSEQ multiplex PCR; TCRdb stores in-frame clones only, minus some. Among fewer than 400,000 clones listed, 74% were seen once. CDR3 length: 14 residues. Trimming removed 0 bases from V and 9 bases from J, with 12 bases in between. The germline V gene encodes CDR1 SNHLY and CDR2 FYNNEI. Sequenced material: memory CD4+ T cells sorted from blood. Subset denoted: CD45RA-negative fraction. This sequence joins TRBV2 and TRBJ2-1; D is undetermined. The TCR originated in a man aged 25-40 years in good health. CDR3 nucleotide sequence: TGTGCCAGCAGTGAAGCGGGCTTCATCGGTGAGCAGTTCTTC. This gives the protein CASSEAGFIGEQFF.